This T cell receptor (beta chain) originates from a study of blood T cell repertoires in COVID-19. Produced via immunoSEQ multiplex PCR; TCRdb's table is partial and in-frame only. The data hold just over 300,000 clones, with about nine tenths observed a single time. Enrollees, about 18 to 89 years old, lived in 25 or so US areas. This clone showed up just a few times. This CDR3 spans 15 amino acids. Germline V gene sequence: CDR1 SGHTA, CDR2 FQGNSA. Trimming took 4 bases from V and 5 from J; bases not matched to a gene: 7. The sequence came from a man aged 30-40 years who had recovered from COVID-19. The chain links TRBV7-2 to TRBJ1-1; 10 nucleotides match TRBD1. What was sequenced was PBMCs or T cells enriched from blood (not recorded which). The CDR3 DNA reads as TGTGCCAGCAGCTCGACAGGGGGCGCGGTGACTGAAGCTTTCTTT. It is translated as CASSSTGGAVTEAFF. The full variable domain, rest sourced from reference TRBV7-2 and TRBJ1-1, is GAGVSQSPSNKVTEKGKDVELRCDPISGHTALYWYRQSLGQGLEFLIYFQGNSAPDKSGLPSDRFSAERTGGSVSTLTIQRTQQEDSAVYLCASSSTGGAVTEAFFGQGTRLTVV.